This record concerns one T cell receptor beta chain sequence. Its matching antigen is unknown. These data are taken from a study of T cells in localized non-small cell lung cancer. Study outcomes and limitations: Patients showing higher blood T cell density tended to see longer overall survival. Heterogeneity within the tumor remains possible, as just one region underwent sequencing. Uninvolved adjacent lung showed peak T cell clonality, exceeding tumor. Across samples, adjacent lung featured a median around 55 of the top 100 tumor clones.

TCRdb's table, derived via immunoSEQ multiplex PCR, lists solely in-frame clones and lacks some. The sample lists some 50,000 clones, about four fifths seen once, with approximately 17% in the top ten. The germline V gene has CDR1 SGHRS and CDR2 YFSETQ. CDR3 length: 13 residues. Trimming cost V 7 bases and J 0 bases, with 10 bases left between them. Sequenced material: peripheral blood mononuclear cells, taken before any cancer treatment. The rearrangement links TRBV5-1 to TRBJ2-5, with unresolved D. The clonotype comes from a man aged 40 to 69 with stage III lung adenocarcinoma. Written as DNA, the CDR3 is TGCGCCAGCGCTGACCGGAACCAAGAGACCCAGTACTTC. Its translation: CASADRNQETQYF.